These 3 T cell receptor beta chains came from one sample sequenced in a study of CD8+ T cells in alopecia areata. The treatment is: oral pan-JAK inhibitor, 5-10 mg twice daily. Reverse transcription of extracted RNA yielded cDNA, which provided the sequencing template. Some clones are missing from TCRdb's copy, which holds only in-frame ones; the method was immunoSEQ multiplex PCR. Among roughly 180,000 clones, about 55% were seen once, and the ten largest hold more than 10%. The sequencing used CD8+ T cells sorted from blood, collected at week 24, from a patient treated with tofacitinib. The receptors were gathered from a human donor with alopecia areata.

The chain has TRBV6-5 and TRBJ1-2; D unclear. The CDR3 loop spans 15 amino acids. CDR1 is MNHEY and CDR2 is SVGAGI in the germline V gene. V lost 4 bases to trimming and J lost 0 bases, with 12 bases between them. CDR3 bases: TGTGCCAGCAGTTTACACTTTCAGACTAACTATGGCTACACCTTC. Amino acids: CASSLHFQTNYGYTF.

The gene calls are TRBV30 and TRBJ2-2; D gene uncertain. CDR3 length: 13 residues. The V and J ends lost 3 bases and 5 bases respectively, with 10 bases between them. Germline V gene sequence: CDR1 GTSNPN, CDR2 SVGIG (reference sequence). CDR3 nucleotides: TGTGCCTGGAGGGCTAGTCGGACCGGGGAGCTGTTTTTT. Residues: CAWRASRTGELFF.

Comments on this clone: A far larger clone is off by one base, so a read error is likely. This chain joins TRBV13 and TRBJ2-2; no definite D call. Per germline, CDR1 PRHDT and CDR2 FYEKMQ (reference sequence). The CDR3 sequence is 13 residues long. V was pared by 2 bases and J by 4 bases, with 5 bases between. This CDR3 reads CASSLFGTGELFF. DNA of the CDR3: TGTGCCAGCAGCTTATTTGGCACCGGGGAGCTGTTTTTT.